This TCR beta chain was identified in a study of blood T cells in healthy people across ages (dated by TCRdb to about 2015). About the study as a whole: Template switching captured roughly one uniquely barcoded TCR beta cDNA molecule per two T cells in model experiments. To track age-related changes in TCR beta repertoire diversity, the study relied on deep sequencing normalized with unique cDNA molecular identifiers. To avoid experimental bias, donors of different ages were distributed randomly across sequencing lanes. The donors were divided into four age groups: young (average roughly 17 years), middle-aged (under 40), aged (62) and long-lived (nearly 85). For two donors (one aged 18 to 29 and one aged 80 or older), the study analyzed two additional independent replicas of 1 million unique cDNA reads from the same blood draw. What the work shows at the level of the full study, not this receptor alone: The CMV infection status of donors was not known, potentially confounding age-related changes in expanded clonotypes. Bulk unsorted PBMC profiling prevented conclusive comparison of naive and antigen-experienced compartments. Observed TCR beta diversity correlated strongly with the percentage of naive T cells measured by flow cytometry. The long-lived group showed more naive CD4+ T cells, fewer expanded clones and increased TCR diversity than the aged group, suggesting age selection. Estimates of total diversity based on one million sequenced T cells were considered lower bounds and underestimates. Observed TCR beta diversity per million T cells fell roughly linearly with age, and a significant reduction was already apparent by age around 39.

With regard to this clonotype: Its antigen target is currently unknown. Base qualities are not recorded, but no much larger clone differs from it by a single base.

The library was generated by 5' RACE. Instrument used: Illumina HiSeq 2500. The second PCR ran for roughly 7 to 12 cycles and used a J-beta primer mix along with a sample-barcoded 5' primer. A unique molecular identifier was introduced onto each TCR beta cDNA molecule by a template-switch 5' adaptor carrying 12 random nucleotides. At least 2.5 million CDR3-containing paired-end reads were obtained from each sample. All of the RNA was converted into first-strand cDNA using the Mint cDNA synthesis kit, with a TRBC-specific oligonucleotide serving as the primer. After uracil-DNA glycosylase treatment, a first 18-cycle PCR used universal primers M1SS and BC2_uni_R on all cDNA. The authors' pipeline ran thus. Each sample was normalized by randomly selecting 1 million high-quality reads, each carrying a distinct molecular identifier. Reads sharing molecular identifiers were discarded rather than binned into consensus sequences. CDR3 identification, clonotype clustering and error correction used MiTCR with a Q25 quality threshold and the strictest error-elimination algorithm. A nonparametric unseen species model using Euler transformation provided a lower-bound estimate of total TCR beta diversity. The public reads were reprocessed in TCRdb via fastp at Q25 and MiXCR, keeping in-frame beta chains. Records with the same CDR3 protein are collapsed into one entry carrying the most frequent genes and DNA. The V and J calls follow TCRdb's processing rather than the paper's. For this sample the table gives roughly 860,000 distinct CDR3 sequences, of which approximately 65% were detected only once. In total, the top ten clones hold around 30% of the sample.

The germline V gene yields SGHVS for CDR1 and FQNEAQ for CDR2. From cysteine to phenylalanine, the CDR3 is 15 amino acids long. This entry keeps only the CDR3 DNA: 45 bases, framed from base 1. A distance of 16 bases separates the germline ends of V and J, which lose 7 bases and 1 base respectively. Systemically healthy Caucasian individuals from Russia, 35 to 50 in total and aged about 6 to 90 years, were included as donors. Each donor gave ten milliliters of peripheral blood, collected into EDTA-treated Vacutainer tubes. PBMCs were isolated by Ficoll-Paque density-gradient centrifugation, with at least 7 million obtained per sample. Total RNA, at least 5.5 micrograms per sample, was extracted from PBMCs with Trizol reagent. For every donor, flow cytometry on a PBMC aliquot measured the percentage of naive CD45RAhigh/CD27high T cells.

This receptor was obtained from a man younger than 45 in good health. Sequenced sample: blood. This receptor chain uses TRBV7-8 and TRBJ2-5; the D gene is unclear. The CDR3 protein sequence reads: CASNRPGRSQETQYF. Here is the DNA: TGTGCCAGCAACCGTCCAGGACGGAGCCAAGAGACCCAGTACTTC.